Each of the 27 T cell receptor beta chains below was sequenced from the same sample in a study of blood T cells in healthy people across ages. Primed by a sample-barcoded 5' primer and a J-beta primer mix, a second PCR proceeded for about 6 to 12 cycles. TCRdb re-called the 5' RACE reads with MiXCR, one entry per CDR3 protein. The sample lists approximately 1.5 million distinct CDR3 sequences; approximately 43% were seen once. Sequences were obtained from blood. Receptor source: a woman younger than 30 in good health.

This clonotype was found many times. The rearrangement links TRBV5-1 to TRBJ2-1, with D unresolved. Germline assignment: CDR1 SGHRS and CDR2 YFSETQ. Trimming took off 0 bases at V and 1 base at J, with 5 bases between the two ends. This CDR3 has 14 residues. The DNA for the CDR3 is TGCGCCAGCAGCTTGGGCCAGTCCTACAATGAGCAGTTCTTC. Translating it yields CASSLGQSYNEQFF.

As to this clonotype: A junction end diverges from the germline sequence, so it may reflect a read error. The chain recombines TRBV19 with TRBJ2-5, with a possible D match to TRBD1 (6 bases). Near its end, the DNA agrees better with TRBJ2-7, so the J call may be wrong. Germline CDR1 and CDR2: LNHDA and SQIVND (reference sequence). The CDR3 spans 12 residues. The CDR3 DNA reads TGTGCCGGTAGCCCCACAGGGAACGAGCAGTACTTC. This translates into CAGSPTGNEQYF.

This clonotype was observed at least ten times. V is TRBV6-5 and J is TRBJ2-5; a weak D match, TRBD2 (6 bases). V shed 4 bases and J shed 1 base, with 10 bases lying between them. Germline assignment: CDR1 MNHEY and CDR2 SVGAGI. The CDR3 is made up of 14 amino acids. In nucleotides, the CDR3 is TGTGCCAGCAGTTCTTGGGGAGGCCAAGAGACCCAGTACTTC. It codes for CASSSWGGQETQYF.

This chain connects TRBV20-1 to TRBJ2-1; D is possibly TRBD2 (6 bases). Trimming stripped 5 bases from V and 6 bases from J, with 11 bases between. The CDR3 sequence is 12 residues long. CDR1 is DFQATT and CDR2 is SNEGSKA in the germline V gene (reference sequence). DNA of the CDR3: TGCAGTGCTTTCGTCGGGGGCAATGAGCAGTTCTTC. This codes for CSAFVGGNEQFF.

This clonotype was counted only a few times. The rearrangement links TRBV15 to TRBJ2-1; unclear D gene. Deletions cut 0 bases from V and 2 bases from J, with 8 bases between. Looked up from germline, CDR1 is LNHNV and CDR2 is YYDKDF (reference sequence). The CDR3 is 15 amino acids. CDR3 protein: CATSRDPAAYNEQFF. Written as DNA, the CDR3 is TGTGCCACCAGCAGAGATCCAGCAGCCTACAATGAGCAGTTCTTC.

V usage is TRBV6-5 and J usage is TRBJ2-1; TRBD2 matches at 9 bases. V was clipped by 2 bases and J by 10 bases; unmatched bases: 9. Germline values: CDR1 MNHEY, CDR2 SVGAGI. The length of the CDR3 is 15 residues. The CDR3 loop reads CASSYVSSGVGEQFF. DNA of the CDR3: TGTGCCAGCAGTTACGTTTCTAGCGGGGTGGGGGAGCAGTTCTTC.

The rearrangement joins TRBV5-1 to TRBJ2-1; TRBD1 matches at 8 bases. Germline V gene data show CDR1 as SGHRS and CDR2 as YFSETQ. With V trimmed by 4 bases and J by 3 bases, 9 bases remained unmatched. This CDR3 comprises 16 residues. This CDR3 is CASSPRRGQDYNEQFF. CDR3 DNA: TGCGCCAGCAGCCCCAGAAGGGGACAGGACTACAATGAGCAGTTCTTC.

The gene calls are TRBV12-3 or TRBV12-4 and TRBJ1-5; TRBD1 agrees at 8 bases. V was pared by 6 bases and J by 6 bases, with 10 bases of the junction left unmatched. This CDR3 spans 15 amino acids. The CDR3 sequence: CASSLTGQGSQPQHF. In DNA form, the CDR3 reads TGTGCCAGCAGCCTCACCGGACAGGGAAGTCAGCCCCAGCATTTT.

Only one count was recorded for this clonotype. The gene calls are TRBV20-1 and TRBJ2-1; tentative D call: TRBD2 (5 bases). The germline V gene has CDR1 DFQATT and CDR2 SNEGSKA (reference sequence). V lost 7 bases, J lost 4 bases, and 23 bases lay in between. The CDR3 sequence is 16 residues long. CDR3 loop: CSVRASNAERYNEQFF. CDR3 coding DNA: TGCAGTGTTAGGGCATCGAATGCCGAGCGGTACAATGAGCAGTTCTTC.

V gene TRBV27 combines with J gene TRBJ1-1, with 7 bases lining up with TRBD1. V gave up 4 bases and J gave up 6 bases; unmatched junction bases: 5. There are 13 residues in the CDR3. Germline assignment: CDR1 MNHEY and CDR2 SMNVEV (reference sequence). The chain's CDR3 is CASSYGRGPEAFF. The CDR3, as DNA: TGTGCCAGCAGTTACGGGAGGGGGCCTGAAGCTTTCTTT.

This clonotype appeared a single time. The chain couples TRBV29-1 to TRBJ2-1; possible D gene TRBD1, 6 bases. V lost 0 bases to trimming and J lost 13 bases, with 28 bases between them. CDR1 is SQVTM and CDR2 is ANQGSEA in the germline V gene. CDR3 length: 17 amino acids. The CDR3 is CSVEDLWDTDSQETQFF. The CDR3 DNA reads TGCAGCGTTGAAGATCTATGGGACACGGACAGCCAAGAGACCCAGTTCTTC.

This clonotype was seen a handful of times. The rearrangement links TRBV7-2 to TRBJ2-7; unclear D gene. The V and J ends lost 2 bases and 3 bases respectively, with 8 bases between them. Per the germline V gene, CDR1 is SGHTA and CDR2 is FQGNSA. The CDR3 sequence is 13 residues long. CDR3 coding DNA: TGTGCCAGCAGCTTAAGGGTGGGCTACGAGCAGTACTTC. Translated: CASSLRVGYEQYF.

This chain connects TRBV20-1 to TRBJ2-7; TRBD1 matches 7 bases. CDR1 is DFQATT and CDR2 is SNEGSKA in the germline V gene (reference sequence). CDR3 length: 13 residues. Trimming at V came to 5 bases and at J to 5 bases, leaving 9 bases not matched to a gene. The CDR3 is CSAGDREPDEQYF. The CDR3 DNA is TGCAGTGCTGGCGACAGGGAGCCTGACGAGCAGTACTTC.

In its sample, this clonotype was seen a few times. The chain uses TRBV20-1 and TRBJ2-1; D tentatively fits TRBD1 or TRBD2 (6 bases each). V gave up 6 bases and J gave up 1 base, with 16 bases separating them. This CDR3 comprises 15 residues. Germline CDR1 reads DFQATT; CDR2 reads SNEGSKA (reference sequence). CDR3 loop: CSAPGGTNSYNEQFF. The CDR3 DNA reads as TGCAGTGCCCCTGGCGGGACAAATTCCTACAATGAGCAGTTCTTC.

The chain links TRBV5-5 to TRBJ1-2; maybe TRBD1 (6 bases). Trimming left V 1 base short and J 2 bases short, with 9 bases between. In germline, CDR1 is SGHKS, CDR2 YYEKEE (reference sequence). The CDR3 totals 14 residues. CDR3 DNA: TGTGCCAGCAGCTTGAGACAGGCAAACTATGGCTACACCTTC. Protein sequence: CASSLRQANYGYTF.

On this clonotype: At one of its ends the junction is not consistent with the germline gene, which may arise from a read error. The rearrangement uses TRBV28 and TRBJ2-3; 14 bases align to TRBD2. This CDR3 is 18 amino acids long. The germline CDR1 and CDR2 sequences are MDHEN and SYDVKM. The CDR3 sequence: CTSNGLAGGRGGTDTQYF. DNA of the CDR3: TGTACCAGCAACGGACTAGCGGGAGGTCGAGGGGGCACAGATACGCAGTATTTT.

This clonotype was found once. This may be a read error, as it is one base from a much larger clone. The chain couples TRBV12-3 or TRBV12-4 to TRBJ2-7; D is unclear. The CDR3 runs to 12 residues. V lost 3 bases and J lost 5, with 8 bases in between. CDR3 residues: CASSLLTDEQYF. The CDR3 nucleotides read TGTGCCAGCAGTTTGCTTACCGACGAGCAGTACTTC.

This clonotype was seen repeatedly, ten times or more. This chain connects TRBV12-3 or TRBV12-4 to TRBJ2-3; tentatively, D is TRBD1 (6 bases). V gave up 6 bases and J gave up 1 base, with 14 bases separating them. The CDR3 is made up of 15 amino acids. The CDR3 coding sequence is TGTGCCAGCAGCCCCTTGGGGGCTGGCACAGATACGCAGTATTTT. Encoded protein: CASSPLGAGTDTQYF.

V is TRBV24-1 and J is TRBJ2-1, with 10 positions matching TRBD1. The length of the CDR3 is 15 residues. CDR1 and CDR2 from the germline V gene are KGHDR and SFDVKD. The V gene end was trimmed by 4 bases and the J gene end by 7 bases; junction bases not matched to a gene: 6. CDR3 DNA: TGTGCCACCAGTGACCGGGACAGGGGTGGGAATGAGCAGTTCTTC. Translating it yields CATSDRDRGGNEQFF.

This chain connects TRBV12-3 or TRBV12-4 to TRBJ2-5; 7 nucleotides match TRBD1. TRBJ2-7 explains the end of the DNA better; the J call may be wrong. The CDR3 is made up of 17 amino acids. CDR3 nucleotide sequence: TGTGCCAGCAGTTTAGTCAAAGGTCAGGGGGAATCGGACGAGCAGTACTTC. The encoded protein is CASSLVKGQGESDEQYF.

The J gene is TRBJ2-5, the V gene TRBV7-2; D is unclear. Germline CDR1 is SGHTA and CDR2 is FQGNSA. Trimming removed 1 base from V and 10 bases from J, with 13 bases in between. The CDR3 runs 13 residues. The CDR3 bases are TGTGCCAGCAGCTTAGAAGGTGAATGGGACCAGTACTTC. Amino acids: CASSLEGEWDQYF. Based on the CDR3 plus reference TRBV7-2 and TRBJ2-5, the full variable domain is GAGVSQSPSNKVTEKGKDVELRCDPISGHTALYWYRQSLGQGLEFLIYFQGNSAPDKSGLPSDRFSAERTGGSVSTLTIQRTQQEDSAVYLCASSLEGEWDQYFGPGTRLLVL.

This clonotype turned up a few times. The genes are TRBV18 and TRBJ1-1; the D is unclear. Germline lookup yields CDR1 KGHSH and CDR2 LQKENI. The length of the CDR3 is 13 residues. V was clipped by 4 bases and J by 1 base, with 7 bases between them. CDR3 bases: TGTGCCAGCTCACGAGGCTGGAACACTGAAGCTTTCTTT. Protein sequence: CASSRGWNTEAFF.

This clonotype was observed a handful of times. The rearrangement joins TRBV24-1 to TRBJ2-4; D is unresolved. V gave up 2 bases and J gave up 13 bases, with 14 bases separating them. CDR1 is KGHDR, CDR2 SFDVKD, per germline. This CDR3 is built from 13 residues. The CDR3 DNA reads TGTGCCACCAGTGATTCGACACTGGAGAGACAGTACTTC. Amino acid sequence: CATSDSTLERQYF.

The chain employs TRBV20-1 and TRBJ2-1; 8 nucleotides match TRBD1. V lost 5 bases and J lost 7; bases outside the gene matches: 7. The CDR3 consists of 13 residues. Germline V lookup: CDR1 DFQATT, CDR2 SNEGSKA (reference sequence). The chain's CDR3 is CSADDRGFNEQFF. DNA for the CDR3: TGCAGTGCTGACGACAGGGGATTTAATGAGCAGTTCTTC.

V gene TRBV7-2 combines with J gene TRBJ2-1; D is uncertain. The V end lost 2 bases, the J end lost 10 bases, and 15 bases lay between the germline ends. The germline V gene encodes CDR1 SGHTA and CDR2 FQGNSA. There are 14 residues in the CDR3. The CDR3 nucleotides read TGTGCCAGCAGCTTATCCGTCAGCTCCTACGAGCAGTTCTTC. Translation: CASSLSVSSYEQFF.

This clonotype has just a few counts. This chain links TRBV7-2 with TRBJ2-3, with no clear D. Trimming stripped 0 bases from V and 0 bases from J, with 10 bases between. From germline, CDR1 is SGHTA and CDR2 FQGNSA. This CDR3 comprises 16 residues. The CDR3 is CASSLAAQPSTDTQYF. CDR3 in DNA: TGTGCCAGCAGCTTAGCAGCGCAACCTAGCACAGATACGCAGTATTTT.

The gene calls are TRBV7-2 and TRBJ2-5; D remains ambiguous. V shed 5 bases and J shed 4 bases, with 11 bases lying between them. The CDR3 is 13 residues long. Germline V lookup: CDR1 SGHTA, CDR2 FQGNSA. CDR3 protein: CASSPLWGETQYF. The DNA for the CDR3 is TGTGCCAGCAGCCCCCTCTGGGGAGAGACCCAGTACTTC.